The 30 T cell receptor beta chains reported below all come from one sample, sequenced in a study of T cells expressing NK-cell markers. TCRdb re-called the 5' RACE reads and catalogs CDR3 proteins one per entry, DNA excluded. Recorded for this sample: 550,000 to 600,000 distinct CDR3 sequences. The sample was blood T cells: a sorted CD56 or NKG2C T cell subset, CD4+ or CD8+ T cells, or bulk PBMC T cells (not recorded which). The receptor set was obtained from a man aged 18 to 29 in good health.

V and J are TRBV2 and TRBJ2-7; checking the TCRdb D call of TRBD2 is not possible without DNA. Germline V gene data show CDR1 as SNHLY and CDR2 as FYNNEI. The CDR3 spans 14 residues. This CDR3 reads CASKLAGGPGEQYF. The whole variable domain, filled in from reference TRBV2 and TRBJ2-7, reads EPEVTQTPSHQVTQMGQEVILRCVPISNHLYFYWYRQILGQKVEFLVSFYNNEISEKSEIFDDQFSVERPDGSNFTLKIRSTKLEDSAMYFCASKLAGGPGEQYFGPGTRLTVT.

The genes are TRBV11-3 and TRBJ1-2. Germline loops: CDR1 SGHNT, CDR2 YENEEA. This CDR3 has 14 amino acids. CDR3 amino acids: CASSRSILNYGYTF.

The genes are TRBV5-1 and TRBJ2-1; the D call from TCRdb, TRBD1, cannot be confirmed without DNA. This CDR3 spans 15 amino acids. The germline CDR1 and CDR2 sequences are SGHRS and YFSETQ. The CDR3: CASSGVQGSYNEQFF. The variable domain in full, completed from reference TRBV5-1 and TRBJ2-1, reads KAGVTQTPRYLIKTRGQQVTLSCSPISGHRSVSWYQQTPGQGLQFLFEYFSETQRNKGNFPGRFSGRQFSNSRSEMNVSTLELGDSALYLCASSGVQGSYNEQFFGPGTRLTVL.

The chain recombines TRBV29-1 with TRBJ2-7; there is no DNA to check the TCRdb D call of TRBD1. Germline CDR1 SQVTM, CDR2 ANQGSEA. This CDR3 is 14 amino acids long. This chain's CDR3 is CSVEVLRGPREQYF.

V is TRBV12-3 or TRBV12-4 and J is TRBJ2-4; the TRBD1 assignment by TCRdb is unverifiable without DNA. The CDR3 covers 14 residues. CDR3 region: CASSLGQNKNIQYF.

This chain links TRBV20-1 with TRBJ2-7; TCRdb gives TRBD1 as the D gene, but with no DNA this cannot be confirmed. Germline-derived CDR1 and CDR2 are DFQATT and SNEGSKA (reference sequence). There are 15 residues in the CDR3. The CDR3 here is CSARDPGASFYEQYF.

The chain combines TRBV24-1 with TRBJ1-5. This CDR3 has 15 residues. CDR1 is KGHDR and CDR2 is SFDVKD in the germline V gene. CDR3 in amino acids: CATSENRNEDQPQHF.

J is TRBJ2-3 and V is TRBV5-5. Germline CDR1 and CDR2: SGHKS and YYEKEE (reference sequence). The CDR3 is made up of 16 amino acids. CDR3: CASSFATPPGTDTQYF.

The V call is TRBV29-1, the J call TRBJ2-1; TCRdb designates TRBD1, a call that cannot be tested without DNA. The CDR3 is made up of 14 amino acids. Germline-derived CDR1 and CDR2 are SQVTM and ANQGSEA. CDR3 sequence reads: CSVGISGNYNEQFF.

The CDR3 sequence is CATSLTASKETQYF. This sequence joins TRBV15 and TRBJ2-5. The V gene's germline CDR1 is LNHNV and CDR2 YYDKDF (reference sequence). The CDR3 has 14 residues.

The rearrangement links TRBV12-3 or TRBV12-4 to TRBJ2-1. The CDR3 has 17 residues. The CDR3 protein is CASSLASSGRAYNEQFF.

The chain employs TRBV20-1 and TRBJ2-3; the TRBD2 assignment by TCRdb is unverifiable without DNA. This CDR3 comprises 14 residues. In germline, CDR1 is DFQATT, CDR2 SNEGSKA (reference sequence). CDR3 sequence reads: CSAGDSREGITQYF.

This sequence joins TRBV12-5 and TRBJ2-3; lacking DNA, the TRBD2 call made by TCRdb goes unchecked. Per the germline V gene, CDR1 is LGHNT and CDR2 is FRNRAP. The CDR3 consists of 15 residues. CDR3 in amino acids: CASVWARGPTDTQYF.

The rearrangement joins TRBV12-3 or TRBV12-4 to TRBJ2-2; TCRdb calls TRBD2, which cannot be checked without DNA. This CDR3 contains 18 residues. The CDR3 loop reads CASSFPRLAGAHTGELFF.

CDR3 residues: CSVEEGYGSYNEQFF. The chain couples TRBV29-1 to TRBJ2-1. Germline CDR1 SQVTM, CDR2 ANQGSEA. The CDR3 sequence is 15 residues long.

The rearrangement uses TRBV12-3 or TRBV12-4 and TRBJ2-1; the TCRdb call, TRBD2, lacks DNA for checking. The CDR3 is 15 amino acids. The CDR3 region is CASGRGLASFDEQFF.

This chain uses TRBV6-5 with TRBJ2-1; the TRBD1 assignment by TCRdb is unverifiable without DNA. This CDR3 contains 15 residues. Germline V gives CDR1 MNHEY, CDR2 SVGAGI. CDR3 residues: CASSPYGQGRNEQFF.

The chain joins TRBV6-1 to TRBJ2-4. The CDR3 consists of 14 residues. Germline V CDR1 and CDR2: MNHNS, SASEGT. This chain's CDR3 is CASSEQTAKNIQYF.

The V and J genes are TRBV20-1 and TRBJ2-7; without DNA, the TCRdb call of TRBD1 cannot be checked. The CDR3 is 15 residues long. Germline loops: CDR1 DFQATT, CDR2 SNEGSKA (reference sequence). CDR3: CSAWIGTGPSYEQYF.

This rearrangement joins TRBV7-2 to TRBJ2-3; checking the TCRdb D call of TRBD1 is not possible without DNA. The germline V gene encodes CDR1 SGHTA and CDR2 FQGNSA. The CDR3 runs to 16 residues. CDR3 sequence reads: CASTTQGRPSTDTQYF.

J is TRBJ1-1 and V is TRBV11-2; the TCRdb call, TRBD1, lacks DNA for checking. The CDR3 totals 11 residues. Germline V gene lookup returns CDR1 SGHAT and CDR2 FQNNGV. CDR3: CASSHRVGAFF.

V and J are TRBV29-1 and TRBJ2-5; TCRdb's D gene call, TRBD2, goes unchecked for lack of DNA. The CDR3 totals 11 residues. CDR1 is SQVTM, CDR2 ANQGSEA, per germline. The chain's CDR3 is CSVDLLETQYF.

The chain has TRBV7-6 and TRBJ2-7; TCRdb gives TRBD1 as the D gene, but with no DNA this cannot be confirmed. This CDR3 is built from 14 residues. Germline V CDR1 and CDR2: SGHVS, FNYEAQ. The CDR3: CASSLDRGTLEQYF.

The chain employs TRBV12-5 and TRBJ1-2. Germline-derived CDR1 and CDR2 are LGHNT and FRNRAP. This CDR3 is 15 amino acids long. CDR3 loop: CASVTANPGNYGYTF.

The chain recombines TRBV15 with TRBJ1-2; absent DNA, TCRdb's TRBD1 call cannot be checked. The CDR3 totals 16 residues. Germline lookup yields CDR1 LNHNV and CDR2 YYDKDF (reference sequence). The CDR3 loop reads CATGGILGGQGEGYTF.

The rearrangement joins TRBV28 to TRBJ2-1; TCRdb calls TRBD2, which cannot be checked without DNA. CDR3 length equals 16 residues. Germline loops: CDR1 MDHEN, CDR2 SYDVKM. The CDR3 here is CASTSFGDLTYNEQFF. The full variable domain, its missing parts supplied by reference TRBV28 and TRBJ2-1, is DVKVTQSSRYLVKRTGEKVFLECVQDMDHENMFWYRQDPGLGLRLIYFSYDVKMKEKGDIPEGYSVSREKKERFSLILESASTNQTSMYLCASTSFGDLTYNEQFFGPGTRLTVL.

This chain joins TRBV20-1 and TRBJ1-2; checking the TCRdb D call of TRBD1 is not possible without DNA. CDR1 is DFQATT and CDR2 is SNEGSKA in the germline V gene (reference sequence). The CDR3 extends over 13 amino acids. The chain's CDR3 is CSANFPGQYGYTF.

The gene calls are TRBV9 and TRBJ2-5; TCRdb returns TRBD2, unconfirmable since there is no DNA. Germline V CDR1 and CDR2: SGDLS, YYNGEE. The CDR3 length is 15 residues. The chain's CDR3 is CASSYIAGVQETQYF.

The rearrangement links TRBV28 to TRBJ2-3; TCRdb outputs TRBD2, but without DNA this stays unchecked. The CDR3 runs to 15 residues. The germline V gene has CDR1 MDHEN and CDR2 SYDVKM. The CDR3: CASSFSSGGTDTQYF.

The chain uses TRBV12-3 or TRBV12-4 and TRBJ2-2; TCRdb's assignment of TRBD2 cannot be checked, as there is no DNA. The CDR3 length is 18 residues. CDR3 sequence: CASSLKMTSGGNTGELFF.